Listed below are T cell receptor beta chains from one sample, sequenced in a study of blood T cell repertoires in COVID-19. Generated by immunoSEQ multiplex PCR, the TCRdb table keeps only in-frame clones and is missing some. The sample lists about 220,000 clones, 60% to 85% occurring once. Material: peripheral blood. The receptors were sampled from a woman aged 70-85 years with acute or convalescent COVID-19. Each CDR3 is given without its conserved first and last residue. The size of a clone is reported for some rows only, either as once, few or many, or as a class for expanded clones.

abundance	len	v_gene	j_gene	CDR3aa
.	12	TRBV6-5	TRBJ1-2	ASSYSRQGAGYT
.	16	TRBV4-3	TRBJ1-3	ASSQEFPGLDSGNTIY
.	9	TRBV5-1	TRBJ2-7	ASSPSYEQY
.	12	TRBV7-8	TRBJ2-2	ASSDGQGAGELF
.	9	TRBV14	TRBJ2-7	ASSRRDEQY
.	11	TRBV15	TRBJ1-1	ATSRDPYTEAF
.	14	TRBV7-9	TRBJ2-7	ASSLVGQSGSYEQY
.	11	TRBV6-4	TRBJ1-1	ASSDPRRTEAF
.	15	TRBV27	TRBJ1-5	ASRSLAVSSRDQPQH
.	15	TRBV3-1/TRBV3-2	TRBJ1-4	ASSQRWAGGDNEKLF
.	9	TRBV19	TRBJ1-5	ASSTQQPQH
.	12	TRBV19	TRBJ1-6	ASSMTDNNSPLH
.	13	TRBV7-2	TRBJ1-4	ASSLAGGFNEKLF
.	12	TRBV5-1	TRBJ2-3	ASRTSGGFDTQY
once	16	TRBV11-2	TRBJ2-5	ASSLEGLAGVRIETQY
.	11	TRBV3-1/TRBV3-2	TRBJ2-5	ASSRSRWETQY
.	11	TRBV7-2	TRBJ2-3	ASSLVGGDRRY
.	11	TRBV7-2	TRBJ1-1	ASSSQANTEAF
once	13	TRBV10-3	TRBJ1-6	AISDQQGYNSPLH
.	12	TRBV3-1/TRBV3-2	TRBJ1-2	ASSQLGGDYGYT
.	9	TRBV5-6	TRBJ1-2	ASSSGYGYT
.	12	TRBV7-2	TRBJ2-5	ASSSEDRGETQY
.	15	TRBV19	TRBJ1-5	ASSPEPGQGGNQPQH
many	10	TRBV7-9	TRBJ2-7	ASSQQGYEQY
.	13	TRBV5-5	TRBJ2-1	ASSLTSGSFNEQF
.	13	TRBV7-9	TRBJ2-1	ASSLGGGTFDEQF
.	12	TRBV14	TRBJ2-1	ASSQDRRGGEQF
.	10	TRBV10-3	TRBJ2-1	AISVADNEQF
once	12	TRBV3-1/TRBV3-2	TRBJ2-3	ASSQSSRTDTQY
.	11	TRBV14	TRBJ1-1	ASSQDRQGQAF
.	13	TRBV5-1	TRBJ2-5	ASSLDASGGETQY
.	13	TRBV7-2	TRBJ2-5	ASSNTGTSAETQY
once	16	TRBV2	TRBJ2-6	ASSKLAGVLSGANVLT
.	15	TRBV19	TRBJ2-7	ASSIRPMGRVTYEQY
.	11	TRBV9	TRBJ1-1	ASSGGGLTEAF
.	15	TRBV18	TRBJ2-1	ASSPSTTGTVTNEQF
.	12	TRBV5-4	TRBJ1-2	AVTLGGANYGYT
.	14	TRBV5-1	TRBJ2-1	ASSLRTSGGLDEQF
.	13	TRBV5-1	TRBJ2-7	ASSPPGTGVYEQY
few	13	TRBV7-8	TRBJ2-5	ASSSSRTSWKTQY
once	13	TRBV7-2	TRBJ2-3	ASSPSGAQRATQY
.	13	TRBV5-1	TRBJ2-2	ASSSTGEPTGELF
.	15	TRBV3-1/TRBV3-2	TRBJ2-3	ASSQGYSGAGTDTQY
.	15	TRBV19	TRBJ2-3	ASSNPTGLSDTDTQY